This T cell receptor (beta chain) was sequenced during a study of T-cell reconstitution after alpha-beta-depleted transplantation in children. The V gene lost 1 base and the J gene lost 4 bases, with 10 bases spanning the gap. Germline V gene data show CDR1 as SGHAT and CDR2 as FQNNGV. The CDR3 is 14 residues long. Unique molecular identifiers featured in how the TCRbeta library was prepared. Via MiXCR, TCRdb re-called the PCR reads, giving one row per CDR3 protein. The data show approximately 400,000 distinct CDR3 sequences, 9.5% to 13% seen once. This clonotype was observed at least ten times. The TCR was taken from a human donor who donated a stem cell graft to a child with acute myeloid leukemia. V gene TRBV11-2 combines with J gene TRBJ2-5; TRBD2 might be the D (6 bases). Specimen: PBMCs from the stem cell graft donor, collected from the stem cell graft. CDR3 loop: CASSLAGVPETQYF. CDR3 in DNA: TGTGCCAGCAGCTTAGCGGGAGTTCCAGAGACCCAGTACTTC.